The next 17 T cell receptor beta chains were all read from a single sample in a study of T and B cells in COVID-19 patients. Multiplex PCR with BIOMED2 TRB-A/B primer pools amplified TRB rearrangements. TCRdb re-called the multiplex PCR reads with MiXCR, one entry per CDR3 protein. The sample contains several thousand distinct CDR3 sequences, about 26% of which appear only once. TRB was amplified from about 240-490 ng of blood genomic DNA. The sequenced material came from blood. The receptors originated from a human donor with active COVID-19.

By proportion, this clonotype is medium-sized. This chain uses TRBV6-5 with TRBJ1-6, with D hard to call. The CDR3 totals 15 residues. CDR1 MNHEY and CDR2 SVGAGI come from the germline V gene. Trimming cost V 7 bases and J 0 bases, with 10 bases left between them. This CDR3 is CASNTFRSYNSPLHF. CDR3 sequence (DNA): TGTGCCAGCAACACCTTTCGCTCCTATAATTCACCCCTCCACTTT.

The rearrangement joins TRBV5-4 to TRBJ1-1; D is possibly TRBD1 (6 bases). V was pared by 3 bases and J by 3 bases, with 24 bases between. CDR3 length equals 18 residues. Germline V gene data show CDR1 as SGHNT and CDR2 as YYREEE (reference sequence). This CDR3 is CASSSPSGAHPGYTEAFF. The CDR3 DNA reads TGTGCCAGCAGCTCGCCATCGGGGGCGCATCCTGGATACACTGAAGCTTTCTTT.

This clonotype was seen a handful of times. V and J are TRBV30 and TRBJ1-1; D unclear. Trimming stripped 0 bases from V and 1 base from J, with 6 bases between. Germline CDR1 is GTSNPN and CDR2 is SVGIG (reference sequence). CDR3 size: 13 residues. CDR3 nucleotide sequence: TGTGCCTGGAGTGTAAGCAGGAACACTGAAGCTTTCTTT. This gives the protein CAWSVSRNTEAFF.

By sample share, this clonotype is medium-sized. This chain joins TRBV7-6 and TRBJ2-1; D ambiguous. V lost 1 base to trimming and J lost 2 bases, with 9 bases between them. This CDR3 contains 15 residues. The germline V gene encodes CDR1 SGHVS and CDR2 FNYEAQ. The CDR3 sequence: CASSLGGTAYNEQFF. In DNA, the CDR3 is TGTGCCAGCAGCTTAGGAGGCACCGCCTACAATGAGCAGTTCTTC.

The J gene is TRBJ1-3, the V gene TRBV2, with D tentatively TRBD1 (6 bases). In germline, CDR1 is SNHLY, CDR2 FYNNEI. V was clipped by 6 bases and J by 0 bases, with 12 bases between them. The CDR3 is made up of 15 amino acids. CDR3 in DNA: TGTGCCAGCAGCGCCCAGGGGCTCTCTGGAAACACCATATATTTT. It is translated as CASSAQGLSGNTIYF.

This clonotype is labeled medium-sized. The chain combines TRBV6-5 with TRBJ2-1; 8 nucleotides line up with TRBD1. Trimming took 4 bases from V and 7 from J; bases not matched to a gene: 9. Germline CDR1 and CDR2: MNHEY and SVGAGI. The length of the CDR3 is 15 residues. The CDR3 spells CASSSPRTGKNEQFF. In DNA form, the CDR3 reads TGTGCCAGCAGTTCCCCCCGGACAGGGAAAAATGAGCAGTTCTTC.

This clonotype showed up just a few times. CDR3: CASSIQVLRLITEAFF. The CDR3, as DNA: TGTGCCAGCAGTATACAGGTTCTGCGCCTTATTACTGAAGCTTTCTTT. The chain employs TRBV6-6 and TRBJ1-1; weak D call: TRBD1 (5 bases). The V gene lost 5 bases and the J gene lost 5 bases, with 21 bases spanning the gap. Germline V lookup: CDR1 MNHNY, CDR2 SVGAGI (reference sequence). CDR3 size: 16 residues.

By frequency in the sample, this clonotype is medium-sized. The rearrangement joins TRBV19 to TRBJ1-5; maybe TRBD1 (5 bases). Germline V gene data show CDR1 as LNHDA and CDR2 as SQIVND (reference sequence). Trimming pared 7 bases from V and 3 bases from J, leaving 16 bases between. The length of the CDR3 is 15 residues. CDR3 nucleotides: TGTGCCAGTATGAGCGGGATGGGGACCAATCAGCCCCAGCATTTT. Translation: CASMSGMGTNQPQHF.

Relative to its sample, this clonotype is medium-sized. The V and J genes are TRBV30 and TRBJ1-3, with D perhaps matching TRBD1 (5 bases). The germline V gene encodes CDR1 GTSNPN and CDR2 SVGIG (reference sequence). The CDR3 runs 18 residues. Trimming left V 2 bases short and J 2 bases short, with 22 bases between. In DNA form, the CDR3 reads TGTGCCTGGAGTCCTTGGGGCACGATCTTGGGACCTGGAAACACCATATATTTT. Protein product: CAWSPWGTILGPGNTIYF.

This clonotype counts as medium-sized. The chain joins TRBV19 to TRBJ1-4, with 10 bases that match TRBD1. V shed 6 bases and J 8 bases; nucleotides not matched to a gene: 9. Germline loops: CDR1 LNHDA, CDR2 SQIVND (reference sequence). The CDR3 covers 15 residues. The CDR3 sequence is CASSLSGQGGEKLFF. The CDR3 DNA sequence: TGTGCCAGTAGCTTGAGCGGACAGGGGGGAGAAAAACTGTTTTTT.

The chain carries TRBV6-2 or TRBV6-3 and TRBJ1-2; 8 bases agree with TRBD1. Germline V gene sequence: CDR1 MNHEY, CDR2 SVGEGT. The CDR3 contains 11 residues. The ends lost 8 bases at V and 7 bases at J; junction bases unmatched: 3. CDR3 sequence (DNA): TGTGCCAGCGGGACAGGTCGTGGCTACACCTTC. Its protein is CASGTGRGYTF.

V is TRBV7-9 and J is TRBJ2-1; 9 nucleotides match TRBD2. Germline CDR1 is SEHNR and CDR2 is FQNEAQ (reference sequence). Trimming took 2 bases from V and 8 from J; bases not matched to a gene: 10. The CDR3 has 16 amino acids. CDR3 region: CASSLYTPGGGDEQFF. CDR3 nucleotide sequence: TGTGCCAGCAGCTTATACACGCCTGGCGGGGGGGATGAGCAGTTCTTC. Full variable domain (rest looked up from reference TRBV7-9 and TRBJ2-1): DTGVSQNPRHKITKRGQNVTFRCDPISEHNRLYWYRQTLGQGPEFLTYFQNEAQLEKSRLLSDRFSAERPKGSFSTLEIQRTEQGDSAMYLCASSLYTPGGGDEQFFGPGTRLTVL.

A word on this clonotype: This may come from a read error, since a much larger clone is one base off. The missing conserved phenylalanine or tryptophan at the end of this CDR3 makes a read error likely. This chain connects TRBV6-5 to TRBJ1-4; no reliable D call. V was pared by 5 bases and J by 5 bases, with 15 bases between. This CDR3 contains 15 residues. Germline CDR1 and CDR2: MNHEY and SVGAGI. CDR3 sequence: CASSDRAGQNEKLFC. CDR3 nucleotide sequence: TGTGCCAGCAGTGATCGGGCGGGTCAGAATGAAAAACTGTTTTGT.

This clonotype was counted a few times. V and J are TRBV20-1 and TRBJ2-7; 9 nucleotides agree with TRBD1. Germline lookup yields CDR1 DFQATT and CDR2 SNEGSKA (reference sequence). Trimming took 6 bases from V and 0 from J; bases not matched to a gene: 9. The CDR3 extends over 15 amino acids. CDR3 residues: CSAWMGQGFSYEQYF. Here the CDR3 DNA reads TGCAGTGCATGGATGGGACAGGGATTCTCCTACGAGCAGTACTTC.

The table lists this clonotype with a few counts. The chain joins TRBV6-2 or TRBV6-3 to TRBJ1-1; D might be TRBD1 (6 bases). Trimming cost V 6 bases and J 0 bases, with 14 bases left between them. Germline CDR1 is MNHEY and CDR2 is SVGEGT. The CDR3 is made up of 15 amino acids. The CDR3 nucleotides read TGTGCCAGCAGACGATACAGGGTAATGAACACTGAAGCTTTCTTT. It encodes CASRRYRVMNTEAFF.

This clonotype is termed medium-sized. The chain links TRBV12-3 or TRBV12-4 to TRBJ1-2, with D possibly matching TRBD1 (6 bases). V shed 3 bases and J shed 8 bases, with 19 bases lying between them. The length of the CDR3 is 15 residues. The DNA for the CDR3 is TGTGCCAGCAGTTTTTCTTGGGGCAGGGGAGGGGGCTACACCTTC. Translation gives CASSFSWGRGGGYTF.

This clonotype was seen only a few times. The chain employs TRBV7-2 and TRBJ2-1; D could derive from TRBD1 or TRBD2 (5 bases each). V was shortened by 1 base and J by 0 bases, with 19 bases between the two germline ends. CDR1 SGHTA and CDR2 FQGNSA come from the germline V gene. The CDR3 sequence is 19 residues long. The DNA of the CDR3 is TGTGCCAGCAGCTTAGATTTATGGAGGACACAGAGCTCCTACAATGAGCAGTTCTTC. Translating gives CASSLDLWRTQSSYNEQFF.